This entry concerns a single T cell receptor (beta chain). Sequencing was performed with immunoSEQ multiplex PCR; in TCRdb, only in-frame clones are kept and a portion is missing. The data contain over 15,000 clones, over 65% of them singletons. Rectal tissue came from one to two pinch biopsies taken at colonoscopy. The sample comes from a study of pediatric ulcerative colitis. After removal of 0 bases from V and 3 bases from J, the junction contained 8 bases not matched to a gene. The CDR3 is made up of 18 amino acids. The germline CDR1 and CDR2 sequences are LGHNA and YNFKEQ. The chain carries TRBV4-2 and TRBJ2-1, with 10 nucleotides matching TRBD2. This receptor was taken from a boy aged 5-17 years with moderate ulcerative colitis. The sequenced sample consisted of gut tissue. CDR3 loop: CASSQDQRLAGFYNEQFF. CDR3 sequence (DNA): TGTGCCAGCAGCCAAGATCAGAGACTAGCGGGCTTCTACAATGAGCAGTTCTTC.